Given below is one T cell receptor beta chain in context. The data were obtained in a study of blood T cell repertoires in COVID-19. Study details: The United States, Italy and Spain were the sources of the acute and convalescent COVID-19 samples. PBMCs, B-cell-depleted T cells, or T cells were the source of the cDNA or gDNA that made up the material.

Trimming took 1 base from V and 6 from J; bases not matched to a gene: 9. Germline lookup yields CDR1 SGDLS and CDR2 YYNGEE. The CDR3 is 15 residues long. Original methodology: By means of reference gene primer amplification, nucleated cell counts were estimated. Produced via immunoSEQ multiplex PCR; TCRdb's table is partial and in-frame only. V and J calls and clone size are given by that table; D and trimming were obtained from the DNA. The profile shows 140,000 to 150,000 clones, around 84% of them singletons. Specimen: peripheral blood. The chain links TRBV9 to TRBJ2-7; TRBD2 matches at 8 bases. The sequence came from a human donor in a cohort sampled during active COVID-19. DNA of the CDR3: TGTGCCAGCAGCGTAAGCCCGGGGGGGTCTGGCGAGCAGTACTTC. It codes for CASSVSPGGSGEQYF.